These 17 T cell receptor beta chains share one sample of origin, sequenced in a study of Graves' ophthalmopathy and Graves' hyperthyroidism. Amplified material comprised TCR beta CDR3 regions derived from RNA transcripts. Following a first-round RT-PCR that used HTBI primers, a second-round multiplex PCR was carried out. TCRdb itself ran the multiplex PCR reads through MiXCR, one entry per CDR3 protein. The sample has roughly 400,000 distinct CDR3 sequences, 15% to 20% seen once. Sequencing used peripheral blood. The receptors shown here come from an adult woman with stable Graves' hyperthyroidism.

V is TRBV28 and J is TRBJ1-1, with D possibly matching TRBD1 (5 bases). The V end was cut by 1 base, the J end by 5 bases, with 11 bases between. Germline V gene sequence: CDR1 MDHEN, CDR2 SYDVKM. CDR3 length: 14 amino acids. CDR3 protein: CASSLYRGTTEAFF. CDR3 DNA sequence: TGTGCCAGCAGTTTATATCGAGGGACGACTGAAGCTTTCTTT.

As regards this clonotype: One end of the junction varies from germline; a read error may be responsible. The genes are TRBV7-8 and TRBJ1-2, with 9 bases matching TRBD1. Germline V gives CDR1 SGHVS, CDR2 FQNEAQ. This CDR3 is built from 13 residues. DNA for the CDR3: TGTTCCAGCAGCCTGAGGACAGGGGTCGGCTACACCTTC. As protein: CSSSLRTGVGYTF.

In the case of this clonotype: The junction shows a germline mismatch at one end, possibly a read error. The chain is built from TRBV6-5 and TRBJ2-7; TRBD1 matches 9 bases. CDR1 and CDR2 from the germline V gene are MNHEY and SVGAGI. The CDR3 is 15 residues long. The CDR3 protein is CACSYSGTGNYEQYF. The CDR3 DNA reads as TGTGCCTGCAGTTACTCAGGGACAGGGAACTACGAGCAGTACTTC.

This rearrangement joins TRBV6-1 to TRBJ1-1; D ambiguous. The V gene's germline CDR1 is MNHNS and CDR2 SASEGT. Trimming took 5 bases from V and 1 from J, leaving 17 bases between them. There are 16 residues in the CDR3. CDR3 DNA: TGTGCCAGCAGTCCCGGGCATGGGGAAAGGAACACTGAAGCTTTCTTT. It yields the protein CASSPGHGERNTEAFF.

This clonotype was found many times. Mismatch with germline at one junction end may stem from a read error. V usage is TRBV5-5 and J usage is TRBJ2-4; tentatively, D is TRBD1 (7 bases). Germline CDR1 and CDR2: SGHKS and YYEKEE (reference sequence). The CDR3 contains 16 residues. CDR3 coding DNA: TGTGCCAGCAGCCAACCCCTGTCGCAGGGGGGAAACATTAAGTACTTC. Translated: CASSQPLSQGGNIKYF.

This clonotype was found many times. V is TRBV27 and J is TRBJ2-2; the D gene is possibly TRBD1 (5 bases). The germline CDR1 and CDR2 sequences are MNHEY and SMNVEV (reference sequence). The CDR3 length is 16 residues. V dropped 2 bases and J dropped 3 bases, with 13 bases sitting between them. CDR3 loop: CASSLRPGYDTGELFF. The CDR3, as DNA: TGTGCCAGCAGTTTACGTCCAGGGTATGACACCGGGGAGCTGTTTTTT.

The table lists this clonotype with a few counts. The rearrangement joins TRBV12-3 or TRBV12-4 to TRBJ2-1; D is undetermined. Trimming removed 7 bases at V and 3 bases at J, with 7 bases between. The CDR3 totals 12 residues. The CDR3 protein is CASTLSYNEQFF. CDR3 nucleotides: TGTGCCAGCACACTCAGCTACAATGAGCAGTTCTTC.

Many counts were recorded for this clonotype. The gene calls are TRBV6-1 and TRBJ2-4, with 13 bases matching TRBD2. The CDR3 runs 17 residues. Per germline, CDR1 MNHNS and CDR2 SASEGT. V lost 3 bases to trimming and J lost 3 bases; unmatched junction nucleotides: 5. CDR3: CASSDPRLAGGKNIQYF. The CDR3 nucleotides read TGTGCCAGCAGTGACCCCCGACTAGCGGGAGGCAAAAACATTCAGTACTTC.

In this sample, this clonotype turned up many times. The J gene is TRBJ1-1, the V gene TRBV15, with D hard to call. Trimming removed 1 base from V and 8 bases from J, with 11 bases in between. The CDR3 is 13 amino acids. Germline lookup yields CDR1 LNHNV and CDR2 YYDKDF (reference sequence). In DNA form, the CDR3 reads TGTGCCACCAGCAGAGGTGCGCCTACCGAAGCTTTCTTT. Translated: CATSRGAPTEAFF.

This clonotype was observed a few times. The gene calls are TRBV6-1 and TRBJ2-1; either TRBD1 or TRBD2 may fit D (5 bases each). Trimming pared 1 base from V and 4 bases from J, leaving 23 bases between. CDR1 is MNHNS and CDR2 is SASEGT in the germline V gene. This CDR3 comprises 19 residues. The CDR3 reads CASSEGSGLALNLYNEQFF. The CDR3 DNA follows: TGTGCCAGCAGTGAAGGGTCAGGGCTAGCCCTCAACCTTTACAATGAGCAGTTCTTC.

This clonotype was picked up many times. V usage is TRBV12-3 or TRBV12-4 and J usage is TRBJ1-1, with D uncertain. This CDR3 comprises 13 residues. Trimming stripped 3 bases from V and 5 bases from J, with 10 bases between. CDR3 loop: CASSFILGTEAFF. The CDR3 DNA reads TGTGCCAGCAGTTTCATCCTTGGGACTGAAGCTTTCTTT.

Ten or more counts support this clonotype. J is TRBJ1-2 and V is TRBV12-5, with 12 bases aligning to TRBD1. Trimming took 7 bases from V and 5 from J; bases not matched to a gene: 8. The germline gives CDR1 LGHNT, CDR2 FRNRAP. The CDR3 runs to 15 residues. The CDR3 sequence is CASATGQGALYGYTF. The CDR3 DNA is TGTGCTAGTGCCACGGGACAGGGGGCCCTATATGGCTACACCTTC.

This clonotype has at least ten counts. The V gene is TRBV12-3 or TRBV12-4, the J gene TRBJ2-7, with 11 bases matching TRBD2. Losses at the gene ends were 5 bases for V and 2 bases for J; bases not matched to a gene: 8. The CDR3 consists of 16 residues. In DNA, the CDR3 is TGTGCCAGCAGTCCAGGGACTAGCGGACCAACCTACGAGCAGTACTTC. It yields the protein CASSPGTSGPTYEQYF.

The V call is TRBV28, the J call TRBJ1-2; 12 bases agree with TRBD1. CDR3 length equals 13 residues. The germline CDR1 and CDR2 sequences are MDHEN and SYDVKM. V was clipped by 5 bases and J by 10 bases; unmatched bases: 5. Here the CDR3 reads CASSGTGGLFYTF. CDR3 DNA sequence: TGTGCCAGCAGTGGGACAGGGGGCTTGTTCTACACCTTC.

This clonotype was counted ten times or more. V and J are TRBV2 and TRBJ1-5, with TRBD1 as a possible D gene (6 bases). The V end was cut by 5 bases, the J end by 3 bases, with 14 bases between. CDR3 length: 15 amino acids. The V gene's germline CDR1 is SNHLY and CDR2 FYNNEI. The CDR3 DNA is TGTGCCAGCAGTCCTCTGGACAGATACAATCAGCCCCAGCATTTT. This translates into CASSPLDRYNQPQHF. Variable domain in full (rest from reference TRBV2 and TRBJ1-5): EPEVTQTPSHQVTQMGQEVILRCVPISNHLYFYWYRQILGQKVEFLVSFYNNEISEKSEIFDDQFSVERPDGSNFTLKIRSTKLEDSAMYFCASSPLDRYNQPQHFGDGTRLSIL.

V gene TRBV7-8 combines with J gene TRBJ2-7, with 7 bases that match TRBD1. Germline V gene lookup returns CDR1 SGHVS and CDR2 FQNEAQ. The V gene end was trimmed by 6 bases and the J gene end by 3 bases; junction bases not matched to a gene: 11. The CDR3 is 15 residues long. This chain's CDR3 is CASRFGAGGIYEQYF. The CDR3 DNA sequence: TGTGCCAGCAGGTTCGGGGCAGGGGGTATCTACGAGCAGTACTTC.

This clonotype was found many times. The rearrangement joins TRBV15 to TRBJ2-5; D is unresolved. Germline CDR1 reads LNHNV; CDR2 reads YYDKDF (reference sequence). V lost 6 bases and J 2 bases, leaving 10 bases between the germline ends. The length of the CDR3 is 13 residues. For the CDR3, the DNA is TGTGCCACCAGTCAAACCGCGCAAGAGACCCAGTACTTC. It translates to CATSQTAQETQYF.